This record concerns one T cell receptor (beta chain) sequence. The antigen remains undetermined. The entry originates in a study of metastatic and nonmetastatic thyroid tumors. As for the study in general: Comparative analysis of repertoires was undertaken across blood and tumor or nodule tissue obtained from malignant and benign thyroid patients. Study results and limitations: Relative to benign nodules, malignant thyroid tumors were reportedly characterized by significantly elevated TCR beta diversity in blood and tumor.

No treatment of any kind had been given to any patient before thyroid surgery. This CDR3 region has 16 residues. V gave up 0 bases and J gave up 4 bases, with 12 bases separating them. Germline-derived CDR1 and CDR2 are MGHRA and YSYEKL. Original methodology: Clinicopathological groups of papillary thyroid cancer showed CDR3 differences that were used to build a distant-metastasis classifier. TCRdb re-called the PCR reads with MiXCR. These V and J calls derive from TCRdb rather than the authors' analysis. This table has about 52,000 clones, approximately 17% appearing once. The V and J genes are TRBV4-1 and TRBJ1-4; TRBD1 might be the D (6 bases). The receptor was isolated from a female donor with papillary thyroid cancer or a benign thyroid nodule (not recorded which). Some clones in this sample may be carry-over from other donors' samples. Source material: blood. The CDR3 sequence: CASSQDRGLSNEKLFF. CDR3 in DNA: TGCGCCAGCAGCCAAGACAGGGGCCTAAGTAATGAAAAACTGTTTTTT.